A selection of T cell receptor beta chains follows, all from one sample in a study of blood T cell repertoires in COVID-19. Profiled with immunoSEQ multiplex PCR; TCRdb holds only in-frame clones, not every one. Of approximately 190,000 clones in the sample, about nine tenths are singletons; the top ten hold around 2.3%. The sequenced material came from peripheral blood. Receptors were obtained from a man between 70 and 80 years old with active or convalescent COVID-19. The CDR3 runs from the conserved cysteine through the conserved F or W. The D gene is left open where the match is weak.

d_gene,j_gene,v_gene,CDR3nt,CDR3aa
.,TRBJ2-2,TRBV10-3,TGTGCCACCCTCACTAGTGGGGAGCTGTTTTTT,CATLTSGELFF
.,TRBJ1-6,TRBV30,TGTGCCCAGGGGCCTGGGGATAATTCACCCCTCCACTTT,CAQGPGDNSPLHF
.,TRBJ2-7,TRBV29-1,TGCAGCGACCCCGGACAGTCCTCCTACGAGCAGTACTTC,CSDPGQSSYEQYF
.,TRBJ2-7,TRBV5-1,TGCGCCAGCAGCTTAGGGGCCGAGCAGTACTTC,CASSLGAEQYF
TRBD1,TRBJ1-4,TRBV30,TGTGCCTGGAACCCAGGGACAGGGACTGAAAAACTGTTTTTT,CAWNPGTGTEKLFF
.,TRBJ1-2,TRBV27,TGTGCCAGCAGTTTATCGGGCGGGGGTGGCTACACCTTC,CASSLSGGGGYTF
TRBD1,TRBJ2-1,TRBV5-1,TGCGCCAGCAGCTCTAATCCCGGGACAGTGGGATACAATGAGCAGTTCTTC,CASSSNPGTVGYNEQFF
TRBD1,TRBJ2-7,TRBV2,TGTGCCAGCAGCGATAGGGTCTGGACAGGGGTCTACGAGCAGTACTTC,CASSDRVWTGVYEQYF
TRBD1,TRBJ1-1,TRBV18,TGTGCCAGCTCAACAGGACAGGGTATGAACACTGAAGCTTTCTTT,CASSTGQGMNTEAFF
TRBD1,TRBJ2-7,TRBV2,TGTGCCAGCAACTCACCCGACAGGGGAAGCTACGAGCAGTACTTC,CASNSPDRGSYEQYF
.,TRBJ1-5,TRBV10-2,TGCGCCAGCAGTGAGTCGAATGGGCATCAGCCCCAGCATTTT,CASSESNGHQPQHF
.,TRBJ2-7,TRBV27,TGTGCCAGCAGTTGGGGGGGCGCCTACGAGCAGTACTTC,CASSWGGAYEQYF
.,TRBJ2-1,TRBV19,TGTGCCAGTAGTCTTGGGGGCCGGGGCAATGAGCAGTTCTTC,CASSLGGRGNEQFF
TRBD1,TRBJ2-2,TRBV19,TGTGCCAGTAGTATAACAGGGGTGCCGGGGGAGCTGTTTTTT,CASSITGVPGELFF
.,TRBJ1-2,TRBV24-1,TGTGCCACCAGTGATCCCGGGACACCTAACTATGGCTACACCTTC,CATSDPGTPNYGYTF
.,TRBJ2-1,TRBV4-2,TGTGCCAGCAGCCCTGGAGTAGCGGCCCACAATGAGCAGTTCTTC,CASSPGVAAHNEQFF